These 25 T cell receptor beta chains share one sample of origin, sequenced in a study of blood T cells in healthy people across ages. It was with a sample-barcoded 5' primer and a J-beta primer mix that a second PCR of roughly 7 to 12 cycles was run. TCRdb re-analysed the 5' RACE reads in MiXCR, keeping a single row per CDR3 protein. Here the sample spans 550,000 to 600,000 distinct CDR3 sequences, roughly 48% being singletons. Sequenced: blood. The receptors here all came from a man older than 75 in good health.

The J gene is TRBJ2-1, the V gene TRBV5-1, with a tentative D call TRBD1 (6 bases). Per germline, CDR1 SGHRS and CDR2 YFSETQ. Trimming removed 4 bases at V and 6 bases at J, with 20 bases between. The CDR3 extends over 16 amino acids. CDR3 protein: CASSRDGPGVGNEQFF. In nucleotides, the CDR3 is TGCGCCAGCAGCAGGGACGGCCCAGGGGTGGGCAATGAGCAGTTCTTC.

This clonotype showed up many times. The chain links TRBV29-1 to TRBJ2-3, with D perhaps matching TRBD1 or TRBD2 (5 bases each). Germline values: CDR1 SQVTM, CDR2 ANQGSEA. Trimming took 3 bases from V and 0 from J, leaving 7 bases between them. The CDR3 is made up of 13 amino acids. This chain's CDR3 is CSVDRESTDTQYF. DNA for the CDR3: TGCAGCGTTGACAGGGAGAGCACAGATACGCAGTATTTT.

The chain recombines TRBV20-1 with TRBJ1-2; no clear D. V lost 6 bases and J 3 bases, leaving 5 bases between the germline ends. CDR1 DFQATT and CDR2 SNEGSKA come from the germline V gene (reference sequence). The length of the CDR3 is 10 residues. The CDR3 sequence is CSAGDYGYTF. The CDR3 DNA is TGCAGTGCAGGAGACTATGGCTACACCTTC.

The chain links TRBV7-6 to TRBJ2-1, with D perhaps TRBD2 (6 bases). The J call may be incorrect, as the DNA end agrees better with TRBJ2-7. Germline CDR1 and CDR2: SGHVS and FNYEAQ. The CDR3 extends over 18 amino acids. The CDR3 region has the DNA TGTGCCAGCAGCTTGACCGATCCGGGGGACCTCATCTACAATGAGCAGTACTTC. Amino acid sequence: CASSLTDPGDLIYNEQYF.

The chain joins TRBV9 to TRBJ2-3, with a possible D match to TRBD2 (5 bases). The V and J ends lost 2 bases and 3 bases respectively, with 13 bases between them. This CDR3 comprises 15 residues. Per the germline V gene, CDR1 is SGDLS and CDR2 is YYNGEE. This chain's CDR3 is CASSVPGEFTDTQYF. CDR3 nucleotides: TGTGCCAGCAGCGTTCCCGGGGAATTTACAGATACGCAGTATTTT.

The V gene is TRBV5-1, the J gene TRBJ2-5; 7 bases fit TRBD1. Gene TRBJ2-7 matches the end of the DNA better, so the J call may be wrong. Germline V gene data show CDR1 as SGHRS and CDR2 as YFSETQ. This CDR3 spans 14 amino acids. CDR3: CASSLSNRGNEQYF. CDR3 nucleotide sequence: TGCGCCAGCAGCTTGTCCAACAGGGGAAACGAGCAGTACTTC.

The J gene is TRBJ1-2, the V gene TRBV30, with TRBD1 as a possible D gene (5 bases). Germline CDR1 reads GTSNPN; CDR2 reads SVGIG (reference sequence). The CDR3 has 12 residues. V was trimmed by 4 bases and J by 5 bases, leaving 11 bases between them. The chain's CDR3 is CAWTKTDYGYTF. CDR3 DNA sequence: TGTGCCTGGACGAAGACAGATTATGGCTACACCTTC.

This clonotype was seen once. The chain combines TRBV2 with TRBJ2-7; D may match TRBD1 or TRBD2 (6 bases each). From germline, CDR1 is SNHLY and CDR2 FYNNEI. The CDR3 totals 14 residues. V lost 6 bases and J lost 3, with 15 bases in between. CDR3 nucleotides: TGTGCCAGCAGGCCTCACAGGGAGGACTACGAGCAGTACTTC. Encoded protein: CASRPHREDYEQYF.

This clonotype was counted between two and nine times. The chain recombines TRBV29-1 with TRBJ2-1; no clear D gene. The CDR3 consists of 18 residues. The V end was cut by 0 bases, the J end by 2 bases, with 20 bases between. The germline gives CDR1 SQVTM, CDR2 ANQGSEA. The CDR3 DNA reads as TGCAGCGTTGAAGATTACCCCCCGCGTGCGCTAGCCTACAATGAGCAGTTCTTC. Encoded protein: CSVEDYPPRALAYNEQFF.

The CDR3 loop is CASSGTQAHEQYF. The CDR3 DNA follows: TGTGCCAGCAGCGGAACGCAGGCCCACGAGCAGTACTTC. V and J are TRBV7-9 and TRBJ2-7, with no clear D. The germline V gene has CDR1 SEHNR and CDR2 FQNEAQ (reference sequence). V lost 5 bases to trimming and J lost 5 bases, with 13 bases between them. The CDR3 is 13 amino acids.

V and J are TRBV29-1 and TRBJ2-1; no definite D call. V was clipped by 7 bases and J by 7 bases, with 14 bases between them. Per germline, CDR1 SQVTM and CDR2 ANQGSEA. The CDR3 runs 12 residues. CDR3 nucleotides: TGCAGCGCCGCGAAAACGGCGAATGAGCAGTTCTTC. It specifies CSAAKTANEQFF.

The CDR3 sequence is CASTRTGDEKLFF. Here the CDR3 DNA reads TGTGCCAGTACCCGGACAGGGGATGAAAAACTGTTTTTT. The chain has TRBV19 and TRBJ1-4; 9 bases line up with TRBD1. Germline V gives CDR1 LNHDA, CDR2 SQIVND (reference sequence). The CDR3 loop spans 13 amino acids. The junction had 3 bases not matched to a gene; V was cut back by 7 bases and J by 6 bases. Together with reference TRBV19 and TRBJ1-4, the CDR3 gives the full variable domain: DGGITQSPKYLFRKEGQNVTLSCEQNLNHDAMYWYRQDPGQGLRLIYYSQIVNDFQKGDIAEGYSVSREKKESFPLTVTSAQKNPTAFYLCASTRTGDEKLFFGSGTQLSVL.

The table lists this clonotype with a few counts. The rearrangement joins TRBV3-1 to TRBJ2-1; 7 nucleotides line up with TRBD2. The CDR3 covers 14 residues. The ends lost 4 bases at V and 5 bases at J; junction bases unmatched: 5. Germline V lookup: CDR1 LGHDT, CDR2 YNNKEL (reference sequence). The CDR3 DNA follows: TGTGCCAGCAGCCCCGGACTAGTAAACAATGAGCAGTTCTTC. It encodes CASSPGLVNNEQFF.

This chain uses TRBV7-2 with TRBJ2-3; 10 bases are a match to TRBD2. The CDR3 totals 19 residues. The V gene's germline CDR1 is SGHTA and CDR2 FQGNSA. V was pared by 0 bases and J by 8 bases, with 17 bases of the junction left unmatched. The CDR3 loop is CASSLAFGPAGGPQGTQYF. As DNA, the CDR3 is TGTGCCAGCAGCTTAGCGTTTGGGCCAGCGGGAGGGCCACAGGGTACGCAGTATTTT.

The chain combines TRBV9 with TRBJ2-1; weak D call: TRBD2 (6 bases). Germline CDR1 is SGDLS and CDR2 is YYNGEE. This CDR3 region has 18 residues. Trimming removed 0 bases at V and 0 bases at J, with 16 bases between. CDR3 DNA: TGTGCCAGCAGCGTAGGGGGAGGTAGCCCGAGCTCCTACAATGAGCAGTTCTTC. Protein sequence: CASSVGGGSPSSYNEQFF.

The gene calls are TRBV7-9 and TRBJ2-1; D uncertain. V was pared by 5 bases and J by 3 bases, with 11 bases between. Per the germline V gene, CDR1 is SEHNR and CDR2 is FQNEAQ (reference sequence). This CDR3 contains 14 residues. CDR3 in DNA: TGTGCCAGCAGCCCATCGACCAGCTACAATGAGCAGTTCTTC. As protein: CASSPSTSYNEQFF. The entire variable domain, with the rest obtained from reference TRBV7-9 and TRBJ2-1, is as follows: DTGVSQNPRHKITKRGQNVTFRCDPISEHNRLYWYRQTLGQGPEFLTYFQNEAQLEKSRLLSDRFSAERPKGSFSTLEIQRTEQGDSAMYLCASSPSTSYNEQFFGPGTRLTVL.

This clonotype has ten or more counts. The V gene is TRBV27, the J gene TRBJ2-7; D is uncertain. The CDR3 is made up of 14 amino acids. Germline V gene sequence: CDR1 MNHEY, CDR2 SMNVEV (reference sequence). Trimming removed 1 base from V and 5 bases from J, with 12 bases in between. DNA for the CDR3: TGTGCCAGCAGTTTATTCAGGTCAGACCACGAGCAGTACTTC. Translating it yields CASSLFRSDHEQYF.

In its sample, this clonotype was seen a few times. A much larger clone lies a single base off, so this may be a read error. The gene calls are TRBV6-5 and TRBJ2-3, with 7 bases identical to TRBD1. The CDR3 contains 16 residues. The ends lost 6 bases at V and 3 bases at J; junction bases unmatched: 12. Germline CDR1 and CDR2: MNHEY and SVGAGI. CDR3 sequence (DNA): TGTGCCAGCAGCCGCACGATAGGGGGCACAACAGATACGCAGTATTTT. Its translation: CASSRTIGGTTDTQYF.

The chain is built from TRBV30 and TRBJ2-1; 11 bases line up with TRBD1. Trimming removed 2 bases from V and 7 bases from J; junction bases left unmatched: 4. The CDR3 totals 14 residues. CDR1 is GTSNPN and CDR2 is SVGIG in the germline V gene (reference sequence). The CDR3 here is CAWSSGTGGNEQFF. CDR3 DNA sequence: TGTGCCTGGAGTTCCGGGACAGGGGGTAATGAGCAGTTCTTC. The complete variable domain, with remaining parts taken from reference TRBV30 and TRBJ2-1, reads SQTIHQWPATLVQPVGSPLSLECTVEGTSNPNLYWYRQAAGRGLQLLFYSVGIGQISSEVPQNLSASRPQDRQFILSSKKLLLSDSGFYLCAWSSGTGGNEQFFGPGTRLTVL.

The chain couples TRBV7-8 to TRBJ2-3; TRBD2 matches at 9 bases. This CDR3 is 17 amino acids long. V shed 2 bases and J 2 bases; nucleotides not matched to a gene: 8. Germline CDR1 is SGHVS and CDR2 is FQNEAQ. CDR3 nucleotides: TGTGCCAGCAGCTTAAGCGGGCTAGCGGGAATCACAGATACGCAGTATTTT. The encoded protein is CASSLSGLAGITDTQYF.

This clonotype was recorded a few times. Here the CDR3 DNA reads TGTGCCAGCAGCCAGACTCTGACAGGGACCGGGGAGCTGTTTTTT. Its translation is CASSQTLTGTGELFF. The chain carries TRBV6-5 and TRBJ2-2, with 7 bases identical to TRBD1. This CDR3 is 15 amino acids long. Germline trimming cut 6 bases from V and 5 bases from J; bases unmatched to any gene: 9. CDR1 and CDR2 (germline): MNHEY, SVGAGI.

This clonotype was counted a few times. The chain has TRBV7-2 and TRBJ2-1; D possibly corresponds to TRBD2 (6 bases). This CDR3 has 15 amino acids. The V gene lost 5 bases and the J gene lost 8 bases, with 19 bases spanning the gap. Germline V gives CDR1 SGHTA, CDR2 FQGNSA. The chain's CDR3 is CASSPSGSRGDEQFF. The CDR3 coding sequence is TGTGCCAGCAGCCCGAGCGGGTCTCGCGGCGATGAGCAGTTCTTC.

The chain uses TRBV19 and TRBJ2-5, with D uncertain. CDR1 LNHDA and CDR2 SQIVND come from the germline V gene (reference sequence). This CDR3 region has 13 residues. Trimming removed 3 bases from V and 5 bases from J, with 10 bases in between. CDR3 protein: CASSMNRLETQYF. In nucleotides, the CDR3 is TGTGCCAGTAGTATGAACCGGCTGGAGACCCAGTACTTC. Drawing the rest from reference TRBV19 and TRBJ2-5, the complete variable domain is DGGITQSPKYLFRKEGQNVTLSCEQNLNHDAMYWYRQDPGQGLRLIYYSQIVNDFQKGDIAEGYSVSREKKESFPLTVTSAQKNPTAFYLCASSMNRLETQYFGPGTRLLVL.

CDR3: CSASGTSGITDTQYF. The CDR3 nucleotides are TGCAGTGCCTCCGGGACTAGCGGGATCACAGATACGCAGTATTTT. The genes are TRBV20-1 and TRBJ2-3; 13 bases agree with TRBD2. The ends lost 6 bases at V and 2 bases at J; junction bases unmatched: 5. CDR1 is DFQATT, CDR2 SNEGSKA, per germline (reference sequence). This CDR3 is built from 15 residues.

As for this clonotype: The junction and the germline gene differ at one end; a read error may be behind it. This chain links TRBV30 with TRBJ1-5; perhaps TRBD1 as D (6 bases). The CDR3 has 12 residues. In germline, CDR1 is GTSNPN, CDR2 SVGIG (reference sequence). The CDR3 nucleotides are TGTGCCGGGAGTGTTAGGGGGTTGCCCCAGCATTTT. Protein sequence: CAGSVRGLPQHF.